These 5 T cell receptor beta chains originate from one sample sequenced in a study of cytotoxic CD8 clonotypes in ibrutinib-treated CLL. Produced via immunoSEQ multiplex PCR; TCRdb's table is partial and in-frame only. The data contain 120,000 to 150,000 clones, 60% to 80% of them singletons. Material: PBMCs, obtained after 12 months of ibrutinib treatment. These receptors all stem from a human donor with chronic lymphocytic leukemia.

The chain has TRBV5-1 and TRBJ2-7; TRBD2 aligns across 7 bases. V was pared by 3 bases and J by 5 bases, with 8 bases of the junction left unmatched. CDR1 and CDR2 (germline): SGHRS, YFSETQ. This CDR3 has 14 amino acids. CDR3 nucleotide sequence: TGCGCCAGCAGCTCGGGCGGGGGTATCAACGAGCAGTACTTC. Its protein product is CASSSGGGINEQYF.

The J gene is TRBJ1-6, the V gene TRBV25-1; unclear D gene. Germline CDR1 is MGHDK and CDR2 is SYGVNS. CDR3 length: 12 amino acids. Trimming cost V 8 bases and J 7 bases, with 9 bases left between them. The CDR3 protein is CASGRNNSPLHF. CDR3 bases: TGTGCCAGCGGACGGAACAATTCACCCCTCCACTTT.

This clone has at least ten counts. The V and J genes are TRBV6-5 and TRBJ2-2, with 8 positions matching TRBD1. J gave up 6 bases and V 4 bases, and 7 bases lay outside the gene matches. The CDR3 contains 15 residues. Germline-derived CDR1 and CDR2 are MNHEY and SVGAGI. The CDR3 loop is CASSSGQGSAGELFF. The CDR3 DNA is TGTGCCAGCAGTTCCGGACAGGGTTCAGCCGGGGAGCTGTTTTTT.

This clone was seen a handful of times. V is TRBV19 and J is TRBJ1-1, with a possible D match to TRBD1 (6 bases). CDR3 length: 12 amino acids. V lost 6 bases, J lost 4 bases, and 9 bases lay in between. Germline V lookup: CDR1 LNHDA, CDR2 SQIVND (reference sequence). CDR3 protein: CASRRGGTEAFF. DNA for the CDR3: TGTGCCAGTAGAAGAGGGGGCACTGAAGCTTTCTTT.

The V and J genes are TRBV6-5 and TRBJ1-5, with D hard to call. The V end lost 10 bases, the J end lost 7 bases, and 17 bases lay between the germline ends. This CDR3 spans 13 amino acids. From germline, CDR1 is MNHEY and CDR2 SVGAGI. CDR3 sequence (DNA): TGTGCCATCAGAGAGACCGAGGAGCAGCCCCAGCATTTT. This codes for CAIRETEEQPQHF.